This T cell receptor beta chain appears in the sequencing data of a study of blood T cell repertoires in COVID-19. Turning to the study itself: Researchers got acute and convalescent COVID-19 samples from the United States, Italy and Spain. PBMCs, B-cell-depleted T cells, or T cells were the source of the cDNA or gDNA that made up the material.

This CDR3 spans 16 amino acids. How the authors handled the data: By means of reference gene primer amplification, nucleated cell counts were estimated. Sequencing was performed with immunoSEQ multiplex PCR; in TCRdb, only in-frame clones are kept and a portion is missing. Clone size and V and J calls were adopted from that table, with D and trimming inferred from the DNA. The table records approximately 190,000 clones, approximately 90% of them present only once. The specimen sequenced was peripheral blood. V and J are TRBV21-1 and TRBJ2-5; whether TRBD2, the table's D call, matches the DNA was not checked. TRBV21-1 is a known pseudogene. The receptor was derived from a man aged 45-65 years with acute or convalescent COVID-19. The CDR3 loop is CASSKVGPSGSLTQYF. The DNA of the CDR3 is TGTGCCAGCAGCAAAGTAGGGCCTAGCGGGAGCCTGACCCAGTACTTC.